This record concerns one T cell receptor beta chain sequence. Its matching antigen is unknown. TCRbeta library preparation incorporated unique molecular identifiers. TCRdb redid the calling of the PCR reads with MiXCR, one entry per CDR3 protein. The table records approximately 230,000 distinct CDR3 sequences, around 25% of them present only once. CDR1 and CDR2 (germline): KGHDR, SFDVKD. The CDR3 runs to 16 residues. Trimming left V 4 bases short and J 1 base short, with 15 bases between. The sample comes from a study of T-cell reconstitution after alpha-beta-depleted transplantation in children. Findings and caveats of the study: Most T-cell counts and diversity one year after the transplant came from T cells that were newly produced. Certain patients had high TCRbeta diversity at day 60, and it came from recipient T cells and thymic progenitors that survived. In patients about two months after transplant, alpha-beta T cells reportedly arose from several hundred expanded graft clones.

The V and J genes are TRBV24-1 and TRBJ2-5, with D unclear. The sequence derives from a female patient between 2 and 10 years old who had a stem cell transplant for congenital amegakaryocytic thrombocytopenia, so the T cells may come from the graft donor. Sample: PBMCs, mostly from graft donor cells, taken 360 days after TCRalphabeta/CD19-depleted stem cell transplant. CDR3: CATSDSATSIQETQYF. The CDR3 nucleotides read TGTGCCACCAGTGACTCTGCGACGTCGATCCAAGAGACCCAGTACTTC.